This paragraph reports one T cell receptor beta chain. Its antigen is unidentified. Germline V lookup: CDR1 LGHNA, CDR2 YNFKEQ. V dropped 1 base and J dropped 5 bases, with 12 bases sitting between them. There are 15 residues in the CDR3. These data belong to a study of identical twins. Study-level results: Twins showed weaker excess sharing in their beta out-of-frame sequences. Twin sharing of out-of-frame TCR alpha was underestimated by models in monozygotic pairs.

Healthy Caucasians were all of the donors. From the 5' RACE reads, TCRdb called clonotypes with MiXCR, one entry per CDR3 protein. The repertoire consists of approximately 1.8 million distinct CDR3 sequences, with around 29% occurring once and the leading ten covering under 0.35%. The chain has TRBV4-2 and TRBJ1-5; D is unresolved. The sequenced sample consisted of cord blood. This TCR was sampled from a newborn girl in good health. CDR3 coding DNA: TGTGCCAGCAGCCAAGGAGGCACGGGGTATCAGCCCCAGCATTTT. It codes for CASSQGGTGYQPQHF.